The text below deals with one T cell receptor (beta chain). V shed 4 bases, J shed 3 bases, and the junction held 8 bases outside the gene matches. The germline V gene has CDR1 SGHRS and CDR2 YFSETQ. The CDR3 is made up of 15 amino acids. The data belong to a study of identical twins. TCRdb analysed the 5' RACE reads with MiXCR anew, one entry per CDR3 protein. The sample shows more than 400,000 distinct CDR3 sequences, roughly 15% of them seen only once. This sample was shared with a second study, whose subject was yellow fever vaccine responses in identical twins.

Specimen: CD4+ T cells sorted from blood. The gene calls are TRBV5-1 and TRBJ2-3; the match to TRBD1 covers 7 bases. The sequence came from a woman between 18 and 29 years old in good health. CDR3 bases: TGCGCCAGCAGCCCCCAAGGGACAGCGACAGATACGCAGTATTTT. It is translated as CASSPQGTATDTQYF.